The next 21 T cell receptor beta chains were all read from a single sample in a study of radiotherapy plus CTLA-4 blockade in lung cancer. Profiling relied on immunoSEQ multiplex PCR, and the TCRdb table lists in-frame clones only, not all of them. In the table there are more than 75,000 clones, about 70% of which are singletons. The material sequenced was peripheral blood, taken from a patient treated with radiotherapy plus ipilimumab. The receptor set was obtained from a human donor with non-small cell lung cancer who had a partial response to radiotherapy plus ipilimumab. Some clones in this sample may be carry-over from other donors' samples.

The chain employs TRBV11-2 and TRBJ2-7, with a weak D call TRBD2 (6 bases). The length of the CDR3 is 15 residues. Germline V gene sequence: CDR1 SGHAT, CDR2 FQNNGV. Trimming left V 5 bases short and J 0 bases short, with 14 bases between. CDR3 in DNA: TGTGCCAGCAGCATGCCGGGGGTGGGCTCCTACGAGCAGTACTTC. It encodes CASSMPGVGSYEQYF.

The chain links TRBV19 to TRBJ2-5, with 7 bases aligning to TRBD2. The closer fit of TRBJ2-7 to the DNA end suggests the J call may be wrong. The germline V gene has CDR1 LNHDA and CDR2 SQIVND (reference sequence). This CDR3 comprises 15 residues. The CDR3 region has the DNA TGTGCCAGTAGTATTGTTAGCGGGCCCTCCTACGAGCAGTACTTC. Translated: CASSIVSGPSYEQYF.

V usage is TRBV4-3 and J usage is TRBJ2-3, with TRBD2 identical over 16 bases. CDR1 LGHNA and CDR2 YSLEER come from the germline V gene. This CDR3 spans 18 amino acids. Trimming cost V 4 bases and J 0 bases; bases outside gene matches: 4. CDR3 amino acids: CASSPGLAGGSSTDTQYF. For the CDR3, the DNA is TGCGCCAGCAGCCCGGGACTAGCGGGGGGGTCTAGCACAGATACGCAGTATTTT.

The gene calls are TRBV7-6 and TRBJ1-1, with D unresolved. The ends were cut back, 2 bases at V and 1 base at J, with 8 bases in the middle. The CDR3 covers 14 residues. Germline values: CDR1 SGHVS, CDR2 FNYEAQ. This chain's CDR3 is CASSLRTGNTEAFF. The CDR3 coding sequence is TGTGCCAGCAGCTTAAGGACTGGGAACACTGAAGCTTTCTTT.

J is TRBJ2-5 and V is TRBV6-5; D perhaps matches TRBD1 (5 bases). The J call could be wrong; TRBJ2-7 is a better fit for the DNA end. This CDR3 is built from 13 residues. The germline V gene encodes CDR1 MNHEY and CDR2 SVGAGI. The CDR3 region is CASSQGASYEQYF. DNA for the CDR3: TGTGCCAGCAGCCAAGGGGCCAGCTACGAGCAGTACTTC.

The J gene is TRBJ2-3, the V gene TRBV7-2; possibly TRBD2 for D (7 bases). The CDR3 has 14 residues. V lost 5 bases and J 8 bases, leaving 17 bases between the germline ends. Germline V gives CDR1 SGHTA, CDR2 FQGNSA. The CDR3 nucleotides are TGTGCCAGCAGCCTACAAGGGGGGGAGGGTACGCAGTATTTT. Translation gives CASSLQGGEGTQYF.

The chain carries TRBV5-5 and TRBJ1-4; D is unresolved. CDR3 size: 14 residues. Germline V lookup: CDR1 SGHKS, CDR2 YYEKEE (reference sequence). Deletions cut 0 bases from V and 11 bases from J, with 14 bases between. The CDR3 region has the DNA TGTGCCAGCAGCTTGGGTGGACTTTTCGGGAAACTGTTTTTT. Protein sequence: CASSLGGLFGKLFF.

V is TRBV14 and J is TRBJ2-2; 7 bases match TRBD2. The CDR3 runs to 18 residues. Unmatched junction bases numbered 10, after V lost 0 bases and J lost 3 bases. Germline CDR1 reads SGHDN; CDR2 reads FVKESK. The DNA of the CDR3 is TGTGCCAGCAGCCAAGATCCTCGGGAGGTTGCATACACCGGGGAGCTGTTTTTT. Protein product: CASSQDPREVAYTGELFF.

CDR3 sequence: CASSQGGFYGYTF. In DNA, the CDR3 is TGTGCCAGCAGCCAAGGGGGTTTCTATGGCTACACCTTC. This chain connects TRBV9 to TRBJ1-2; the D gene is possibly TRBD1 (6 bases). The CDR3 contains 13 residues. Germline V gene data show CDR1 as SGDLS and CDR2 as YYNGEE. Between the trimmed V and J ends, which lost 4 bases and 4 bases, there was a span of 11 bases.

This rearrangement joins TRBV11-2 to TRBJ2-5, with TRBD2 matching 9 bases. The CDR3 has 15 residues. Germline V gene lookup returns CDR1 SGHAT and CDR2 FQNNGV. Losses at the gene ends were 3 bases for V and 1 base for J; bases not matched to a gene: 3. CDR3 nucleotides: TGTGCCAGCAGCTTGTTAGCGGGGGCCCAAGAGACCCAGTACTTC. This sequence encodes CASSLLAGAQETQYF.

V is TRBV27 and J is TRBJ2-2, with D possibly matching TRBD1 (6 bases). V lost 0 bases to trimming and J lost 8 bases, with 13 bases between them. The CDR3 consists of 15 residues. Germline CDR1 and CDR2: MNHEY and SMNVEV (reference sequence). CDR3 nucleotide sequence: TGTGCCAGCAGTTTATCGCGCAGGGGCGTTGGGGAGCTGTTTTTT. Protein product: CASSLSRRGVGELFF.

The chain links TRBV2 to TRBJ2-7; D is perhaps TRBD1 (6 bases). Trimming took off 4 bases at V and 4 bases at J, with 14 bases between the two ends. Per germline, CDR1 SNHLY and CDR2 FYNNEI. This CDR3 is 14 amino acids long. The CDR3 protein is CASSGRTVPYEQYF. DNA for the CDR3: TGTGCCAGCAGTGGCCGGACAGTCCCATACGAGCAGTACTTC. Looking up the rest from reference TRBV2 and TRBJ2-7 gives the full variable domain: EPEVTQTPSHQVTQMGQEVILRCVPISNHLYFYWYRQILGQKVEFLVSFYNNEISEKSEIFDDQFSVERPDGSNFTLKIRSTKLEDSAMYFCASSGRTVPYEQYFGPGTRLTVT.

This rearrangement joins TRBV6-1 to TRBJ2-2; D remains ambiguous. CDR3 length equals 12 residues. Per germline, CDR1 MNHNS and CDR2 SASEGT. For the CDR3, the DNA is TGTGCTACGACTTCGCTGACCGGGGAGCTGTTTTTT. It yields the protein CATTSLTGELFF.

This chain connects TRBV28 to TRBJ1-2; 7 bases fit TRBD1. Germline CDR1 and CDR2: MDHEN and SYDVKM. The CDR3 consists of 16 residues. The V and J ends lost 9 bases and 4 bases, in that order; junction bases with no gene match: 17. The CDR3 region is CASNSLYSPGGYGYTF. CDR3 coding DNA: TGTGCCAGTAACAGTTTATACTCCCCAGGGGGCTATGGCTACACCTTC.

The rearrangement uses TRBV9 and TRBJ1-1, with D perhaps matching TRBD1 (6 bases). The V and J ends lost 2 bases and 7 bases respectively, with 15 bases between them. CDR3 length: 14 residues. Germline V gene sequence: CDR1 SGDLS, CDR2 YYNGEE. CDR3 DNA sequence: TGTGCCAGCAGCGTCCGACAGGACGACAATGAAGCTTTCTTT. Translated, it gives CASSVRQDDNEAFF.

V is TRBV6-5 and J is TRBJ1-1, with TRBD1 identical over 7 bases. Germline-derived CDR1 and CDR2 are MNHEY and SVGAGI. The V gene end was trimmed by 6 bases and the J gene end by 5 bases; junction bases not matched to a gene: 6. The CDR3 is 13 residues long. The CDR3 sequence: CASRFTGETEAFF. CDR3 bases: TGTGCCAGCAGGTTCACAGGGGAGACTGAAGCTTTCTTT.

CDR3 nucleotide sequence: TGTGCCAGCAGTTGGACAGAGAACAATTCACCCCTCCACTTT. This sequence encodes CASSWTENNSPLHF. The rearrangement uses TRBV6-6 and TRBJ1-6; perhaps TRBD1 as D (6 bases). CDR1 MNHNY and CDR2 SVGAGI come from the germline V gene (reference sequence). V lost 4 bases and J 7 bases, leaving 11 bases between the germline ends. CDR3 size: 14 residues.

As regards this clone: In the same sample, other DNA sequences code for this CDR3. J is TRBJ1-2 and V is TRBV5-4; D may be TRBD1 (6 bases). Germline CDR1 SGHNT, CDR2 YYREEE (reference sequence). The CDR3 loop spans 14 amino acids. Between the trimmed V and J ends, which lost 0 bases and 5 bases, there was a span of 11 bases. Here the CDR3 reads CASSLAGTPYGYTF. CDR3 nucleotide sequence: TGTGCCAGCAGCTTGGCAGGGACACCGTATGGCTACACCTTC.

The V gene is TRBV14, the J gene TRBJ2-1; D uncertain. The CDR3 runs to 15 residues. CDR1 is SGHDN and CDR2 is FVKESK in the germline V gene. V shed 0 bases and J shed 4 bases, with 10 bases lying between them. The DNA of the CDR3 is TGTGCCAGCAGCCAAGAACGGAACAGATACAATGAGCAGTTCTTC. It translates to CASSQERNRYNEQFF.

This chain uses TRBV6-6 with TRBJ2-2; 8 bases match TRBD2. From germline, CDR1 is MNHNY and CDR2 SVGAGI (reference sequence). This CDR3 is built from 15 residues. Trimming cost V 8 bases and J 7 bases; bases outside gene matches: 12. This CDR3 is CASHGRGASGGELFF. CDR3 in DNA: TGTGCCAGCCATGGGCGGGGGGCTTCCGGCGGGGAGCTGTTTTTT.

The chain carries TRBV7-3 and TRBJ2-2; 12 nucleotides align to TRBD1. The J segment lost 2 bases and the V segment lost 0 bases, leaving 4 bases of the junction unmatched. The CDR3 contains 18 residues. Germline V lookup: CDR1 SGHTA, CDR2 FQGTGA. For the CDR3, the DNA is TGTGCCAGCAGCTTAACTGGGACAGGGGGCCATAACACCGGGGAGCTGTTTTTT. It is translated as CASSLTGTGGHNTGELFF. Filled out from reference TRBV7-3 and TRBJ2-2, the complete variable domain reads GAGVSQTPSNKVTEKGKYVELRCDPISGHTALYWYRQSLGQGPEFLIYFQGTGAADDSGLPNDRFFAVRPEGSVSTLKIQRTERGDSAVYLCASSLTGTGGHNTGELFFGEGSRLTVL.